There are a few counts of the clone carrying this TCR beta chain. Authors' data handling: Samples held a median of approximately 96,000 TCRs, range roughly 20,000–750,000. TCRdb re-derived calls from the RACE reads in MiXCR, one entry per CDR3 protein. These V and J calls derive from TCRdb rather than the authors' analysis. Of approximately 90,000 distinct CDR3 sequences in the sample, about 10% were seen once. This entry comes from a study of human T cells and chemical hapten exposure. Study details: There were per-sample TCR yield variations, arising mainly from small pooled library volume differences.

Documented time point: healthy volunteer bleed at 2 weeks. From whole blood left unfractionated, total RNA was extracted. Germline V gene lookup returns CDR1 SGHRS and CDR2 YFSETQ. The CDR3 sequence is 13 residues long. The ends were cut back, 0 bases at V and 2 bases at J, with 6 bases in the middle. This sequence originates from a female donor in good health. Some clones in this sample may be carry-over from other donors' samples. This sequence joins TRBV5-1 and TRBJ2-7; D call uncertain. Input material: whole blood. The CDR3 region is CASSLDSPYEQYF. CDR3 nucleotide sequence: TGCGCCAGCAGCTTGGATTCGCCCTACGAGCAGTACTTC.